This T cell receptor (beta chain) derives from a study of shared clonotypes between healthy human individuals. Sequencing was performed with immunoSEQ multiplex PCR; in TCRdb, only in-frame clones are kept and a portion is missing. The table shows around 2.1 million clones, with 90% to 97% occurring only once. There are 15 residues in the CDR3. Germline V CDR1 and CDR2: SGHAT, FQNNGV. The gene calls are TRBV11-2 and TRBJ2-5, with a weak D call TRBD2 (6 bases). The J call is uncertain, as TRBJ2-7 better fits the DNA end. This receptor was obtained from a man younger than 30 in good health. The material sequenced was naive CD4+ T cells sorted from blood. Sample subset: CD45RA+ positively selected. The CDR3 sequence is CASSFWDGSSYEQYF. CDR3 sequence (DNA): TGTGCCAGCAGCTTCTGGGACGGGAGCTCCTACGAGCAGTACTTC.